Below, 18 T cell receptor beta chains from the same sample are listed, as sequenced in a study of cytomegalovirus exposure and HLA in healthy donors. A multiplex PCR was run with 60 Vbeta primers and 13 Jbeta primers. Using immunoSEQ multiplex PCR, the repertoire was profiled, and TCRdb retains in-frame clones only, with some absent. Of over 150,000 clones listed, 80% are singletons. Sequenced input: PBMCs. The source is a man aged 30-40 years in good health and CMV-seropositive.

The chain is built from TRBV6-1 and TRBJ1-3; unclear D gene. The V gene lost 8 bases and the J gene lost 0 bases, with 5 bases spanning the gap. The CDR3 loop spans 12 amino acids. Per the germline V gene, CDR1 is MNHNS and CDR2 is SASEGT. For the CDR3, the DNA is TGTGCCAGCGTCCTCTCTGGAAACACCATATATTTT. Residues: CASVLSGNTIYF.

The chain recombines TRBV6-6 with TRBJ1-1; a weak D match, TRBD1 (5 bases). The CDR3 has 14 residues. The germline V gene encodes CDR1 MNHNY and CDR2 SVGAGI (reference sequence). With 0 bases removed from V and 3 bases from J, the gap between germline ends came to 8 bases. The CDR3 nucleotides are TGTGCCAGCAGTTACTCAGGGGTGGACACTGAAGCTTTCTTT. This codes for CASSYSGVDTEAFF.

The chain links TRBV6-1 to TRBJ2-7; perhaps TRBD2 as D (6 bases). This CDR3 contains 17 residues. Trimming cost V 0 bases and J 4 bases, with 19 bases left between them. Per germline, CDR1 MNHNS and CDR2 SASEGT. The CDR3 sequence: CASSEALLTRLMYEQYF. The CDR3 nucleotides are TGTGCCAGCAGTGAAGCGCTTCTGACTAGATTAATGTACGAGCAGTACTTC.

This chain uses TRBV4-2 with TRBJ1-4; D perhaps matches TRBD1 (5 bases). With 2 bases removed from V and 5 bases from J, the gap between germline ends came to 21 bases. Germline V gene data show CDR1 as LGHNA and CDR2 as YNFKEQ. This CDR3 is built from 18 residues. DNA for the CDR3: TGTGCCAGCAGCCAAAGAGACACAGGCGGTCGATCCAATGAAAAACTGTTTTTT. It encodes CASSQRDTGGRSNEKLFF.

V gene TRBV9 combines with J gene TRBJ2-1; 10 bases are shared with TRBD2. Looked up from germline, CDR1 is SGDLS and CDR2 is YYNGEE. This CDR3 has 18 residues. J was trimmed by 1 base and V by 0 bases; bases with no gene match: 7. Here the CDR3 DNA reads TGTGCCAGCAGCGTAGTAAGCGGGAGGGCCGTTTCCTACAATGAGCAGTTCTTC. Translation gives CASSVVSGRAVSYNEQFF.

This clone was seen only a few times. The CDR3 DNA reads as TGCGCCAGCAGCACCCAACTACTAGCGGGGGTTGGGGCAGATACGCAGTATTTT. It yields the protein CASSTQLLAGVGADTQYF. The chain uses TRBV4-3 and TRBJ2-3, with TRBD2 identical over 11 bases. This CDR3 comprises 18 residues. V lost 5 bases to trimming and J lost 4 bases; unmatched junction nucleotides: 14. Germline CDR1 LGHNA, CDR2 YSLEER.

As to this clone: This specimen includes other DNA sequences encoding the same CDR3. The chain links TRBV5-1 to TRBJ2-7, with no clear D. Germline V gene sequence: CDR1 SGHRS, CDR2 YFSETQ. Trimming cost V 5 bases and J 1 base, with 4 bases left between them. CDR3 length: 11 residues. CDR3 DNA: TGCGCCAGCAGATCATCCTACGAGCAGTACTTC. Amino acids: CASRSSYEQYF. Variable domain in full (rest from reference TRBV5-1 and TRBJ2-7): KAGVTQTPRYLIKTRGQQVTLSCSPISGHRSVSWYQQTPGQGLQFLFEYFSETQRNKGNFPGRFSGRQFSNSRSEMNVSTLELGDSALYLCASRSSYEQYFGPGTRLTVT.

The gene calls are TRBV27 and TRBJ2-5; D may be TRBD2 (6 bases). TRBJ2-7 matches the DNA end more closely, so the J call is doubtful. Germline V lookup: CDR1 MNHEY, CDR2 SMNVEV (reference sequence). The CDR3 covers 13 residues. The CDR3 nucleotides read TGTGCCAGCAGGGGTCTAGCGCGCTACGAGCAGTACTTC. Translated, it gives CASRGLARYEQYF.

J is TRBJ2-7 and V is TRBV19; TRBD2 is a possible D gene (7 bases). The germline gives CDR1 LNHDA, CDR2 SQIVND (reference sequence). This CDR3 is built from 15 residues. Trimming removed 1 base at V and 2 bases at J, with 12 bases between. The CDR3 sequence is CASSIGGGETYEQYF. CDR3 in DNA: TGTGCCAGTAGTATAGGGGGGGGCGAAACCTACGAGCAGTACTTC.

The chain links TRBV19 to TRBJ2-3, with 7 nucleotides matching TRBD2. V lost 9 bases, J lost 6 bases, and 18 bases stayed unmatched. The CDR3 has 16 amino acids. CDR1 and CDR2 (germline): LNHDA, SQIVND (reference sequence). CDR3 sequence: CASTMGGEGLRDTQYF. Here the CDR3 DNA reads TGTGCCAGCACCATGGGAGGGGAGGGCCTCAGGGATACGCAGTATTTT.

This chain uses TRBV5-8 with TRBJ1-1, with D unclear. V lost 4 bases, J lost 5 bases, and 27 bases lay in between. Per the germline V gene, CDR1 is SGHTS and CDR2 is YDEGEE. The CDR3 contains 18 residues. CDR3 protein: CASSIIAPLSTMETEAFF. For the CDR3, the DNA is TGTGCCAGCAGCATTATAGCACCCTTATCGACCATGGAGACTGAAGCTTTCTTT.

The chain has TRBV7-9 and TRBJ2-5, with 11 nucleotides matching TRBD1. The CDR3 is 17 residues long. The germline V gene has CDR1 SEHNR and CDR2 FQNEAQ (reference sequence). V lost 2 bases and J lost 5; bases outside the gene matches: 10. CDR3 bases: TGTGCCAGCAGCTTACTAGGGGACAGGGGGATTTACGAGACCCAGTACTTC. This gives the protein CASSLLGDRGIYETQYF.

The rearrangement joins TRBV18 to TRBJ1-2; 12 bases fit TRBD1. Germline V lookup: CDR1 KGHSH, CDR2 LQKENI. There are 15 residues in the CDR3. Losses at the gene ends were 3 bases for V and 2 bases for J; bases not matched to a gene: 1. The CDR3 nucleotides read TGTGCCAGCTCACCGGGACAGGGGGCCAACTATGGCTACACCTTC. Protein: CASSPGQGANYGYTF.

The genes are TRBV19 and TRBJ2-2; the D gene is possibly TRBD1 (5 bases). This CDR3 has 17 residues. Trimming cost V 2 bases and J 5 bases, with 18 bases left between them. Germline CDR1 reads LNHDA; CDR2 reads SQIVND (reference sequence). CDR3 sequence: CASSISQGLVSTGELFF. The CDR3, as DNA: TGTGCCAGTAGTATATCGCAGGGCCTGGTTTCGACCGGGGAGCTGTTTTTT.

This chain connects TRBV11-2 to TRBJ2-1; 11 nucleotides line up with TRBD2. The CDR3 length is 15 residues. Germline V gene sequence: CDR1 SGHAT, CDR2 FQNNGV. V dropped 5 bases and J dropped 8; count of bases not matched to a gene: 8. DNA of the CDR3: TGTGCCAGCAGCCGTTCTAGCGGGAGGCCGGATGAGCAGTTCTTC. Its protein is CASSRSSGRPDEQFF.

CDR3 sequence reads: CASSYSKASGGYEQYF. The DNA of the CDR3 is TGTGCCAGCAGTTACTCGAAGGCTAGCGGGGGGTACGAGCAGTACTTC. J is TRBJ2-7 and V is TRBV6-5, with 11 positions matching TRBD2. V trimming: 0 bases; J trimming: 4 bases; junction bases outside the gene matches: 5. The CDR3 consists of 16 residues. CDR1 is MNHEY, CDR2 SVGAGI, per germline.

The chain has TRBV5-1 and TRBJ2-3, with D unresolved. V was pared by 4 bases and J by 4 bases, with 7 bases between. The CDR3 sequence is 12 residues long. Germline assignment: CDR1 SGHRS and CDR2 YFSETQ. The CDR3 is CASSLNSDTQYF. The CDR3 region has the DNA TGCGCCAGCAGCCTTAATTCAGATACGCAGTATTTT.

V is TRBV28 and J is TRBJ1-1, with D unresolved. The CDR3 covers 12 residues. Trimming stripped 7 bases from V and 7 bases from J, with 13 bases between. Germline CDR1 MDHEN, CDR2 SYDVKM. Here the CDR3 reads CASTVREGEAFF. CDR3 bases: TGTGCCAGCACCGTCCGAGAGGGTGAAGCTTTCTTT.